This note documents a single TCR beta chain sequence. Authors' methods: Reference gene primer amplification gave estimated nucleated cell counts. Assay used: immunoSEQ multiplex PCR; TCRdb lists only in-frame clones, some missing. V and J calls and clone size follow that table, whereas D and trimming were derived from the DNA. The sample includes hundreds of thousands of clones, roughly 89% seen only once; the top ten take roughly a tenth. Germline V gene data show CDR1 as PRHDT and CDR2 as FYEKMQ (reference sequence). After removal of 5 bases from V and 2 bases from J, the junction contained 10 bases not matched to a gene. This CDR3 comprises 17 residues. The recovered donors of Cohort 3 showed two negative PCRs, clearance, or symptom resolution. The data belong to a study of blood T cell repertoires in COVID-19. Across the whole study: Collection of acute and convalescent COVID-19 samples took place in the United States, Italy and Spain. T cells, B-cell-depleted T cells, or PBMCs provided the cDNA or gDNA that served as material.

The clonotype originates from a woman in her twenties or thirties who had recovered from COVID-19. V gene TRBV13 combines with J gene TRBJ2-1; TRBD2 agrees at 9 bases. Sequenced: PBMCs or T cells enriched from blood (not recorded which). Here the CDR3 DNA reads TGTGCCAGCAGCGAAATTAGCGGGAGCCTTCCCTACAATGAGCAGTTCTTC. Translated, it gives CASSEISGSLPYNEQFF.